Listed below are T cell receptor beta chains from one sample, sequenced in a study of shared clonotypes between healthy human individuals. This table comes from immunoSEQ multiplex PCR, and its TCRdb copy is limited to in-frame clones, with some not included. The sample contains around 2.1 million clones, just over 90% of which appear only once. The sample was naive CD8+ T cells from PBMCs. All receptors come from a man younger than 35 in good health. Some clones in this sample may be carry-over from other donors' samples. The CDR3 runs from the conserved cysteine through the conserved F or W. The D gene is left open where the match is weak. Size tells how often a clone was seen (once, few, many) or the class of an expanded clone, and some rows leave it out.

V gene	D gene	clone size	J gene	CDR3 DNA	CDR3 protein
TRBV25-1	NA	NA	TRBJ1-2	TGTGCCAGCAGTGTTGGGCCGGTCAACTATGGCTACACCTTC	CASSVGPVNYGYTF
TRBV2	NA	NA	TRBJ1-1	TGTGCCAGCAGTGAAGCGCTTTGGCAGAACACTGAAGCTTTCTTT	CASSEALWQNTEAFF
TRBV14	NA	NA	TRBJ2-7	TGTGCCAGCAGCCTGGGGATTTCCTACGAGCAGTACTTC	CASSLGISYEQYF
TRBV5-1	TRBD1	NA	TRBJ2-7	TGCGCCAGCAGCTTAGGGACAGGGGGCAGTTACGAGCAGTACTTC	CASSLGTGGSYEQYF
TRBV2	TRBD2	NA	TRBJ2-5	TGTGCCAGCAGTACCCTTATGGGTAGCGGGAGATCCCAAGAGACCCAGTACTTC	CASSTLMGSGRSQETQYF
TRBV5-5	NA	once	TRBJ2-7	TGTGCCAGCAGCGGACGGACAGATACCTACGAGCAGTACTTC	CASSGRTDTYEQYF
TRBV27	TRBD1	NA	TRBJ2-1	TGTGCCAGCAGTACTATGGGACAGGGGCACTACAATGAGCAGTTCTTC	CASSTMGQGHYNEQFF
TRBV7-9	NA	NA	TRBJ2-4	TGTGCCAGCAGCTTAGCGCAGGGGCTAGCCAAAAACATTCAGTACTTC	CASSLAQGLAKNIQYF
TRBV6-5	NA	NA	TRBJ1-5	TGTGCCAGCAGTTTGGGGGTGGGTCAGCCCCAGCATTTT	CASSLGVGQPQHF
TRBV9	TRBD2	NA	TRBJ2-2	TGTGCCAGCAGTTCAAGCGGGAGTCCCGGGGAGCTGTTTTTT	CASSSSGSPGELFF
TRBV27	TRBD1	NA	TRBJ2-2	TGTGCCAGCAGTTTACTTGGGACAGTGAGCACCGGGGAGCTGTTTTTT	CASSLLGTVSTGELFF
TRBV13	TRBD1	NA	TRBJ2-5	TGTGCCAGCAGCTTGAACAGGGGACATAGACAAGAGACCCAGTACTTC	CASSLNRGHRQETQYF
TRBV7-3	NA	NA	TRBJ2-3	TGTGCCAGCAGCCTACATTCCGGCGGGTCTAGCACAGATACGCAGTATTTT	CASSLHSGGSSTDTQYF
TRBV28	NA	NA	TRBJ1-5	TGTGCCAGCAGTTTCAGAGGATACAATCAGCCCCAGCATTTT	CASSFRGYNQPQHF
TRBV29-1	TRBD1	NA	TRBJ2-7	TGCAGCGTTATATCAGGGGGAAGCTCCTACGAGCAGTACTTC	CSVISGGSSYEQYF
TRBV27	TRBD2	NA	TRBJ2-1	TGTGCCAGCAGTCCAGGGACTAGCGGGATTAACAATGAGCAGTTCTTC	CASSPGTSGINNEQFF
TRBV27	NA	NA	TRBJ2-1	TGTGCCAGCAGTTCTTTCGTTTACAATGAGCAGTTCTTC	CASSSFVYNEQFF
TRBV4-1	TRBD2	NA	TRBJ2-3	TGCGCCAGCGGACTAGCGAACCCTAGCGGCCGCACAGATACGCAGTATTTT	CASGLANPSGRTDTQYF
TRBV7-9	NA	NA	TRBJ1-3	TGTGCCAGCAGCACCATCAGGGATGACTCTGGAAACACCATATATTTT	CASSTIRDDSGNTIYF
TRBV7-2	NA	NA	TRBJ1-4	TGTGCCAGCAGCTTAGGTATTTCGACTAATGAAAAACTGTTTTTT	CASSLGISTNEKLFF
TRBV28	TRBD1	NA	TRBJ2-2	TGTGCCAGCAGTTCTGGACAGGGGGCCGGGGAGCTGTTTTTT	CASSSGQGAGELFF
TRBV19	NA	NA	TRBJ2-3	TGTGCCAGTAGTTTCGGGGGCACAGATACGCAGTATTTT	CASSFGGTDTQYF
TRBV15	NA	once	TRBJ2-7	TGTGCCACCAGTTTCAGCTTTAACGAGCAGTACTTC	CATSFSFNEQYF
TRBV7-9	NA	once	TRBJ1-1	TGTGCCAGCAGCTCGTCACAGGGGAACACTGAAGCTTTCTTT	CASSSSQGNTEAFF
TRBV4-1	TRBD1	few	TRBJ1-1	TGCGCCAGCAGCAACCGGGACAGGGGGCGTACTGAAGCTTTCTTT	CASSNRDRGRTEAFF
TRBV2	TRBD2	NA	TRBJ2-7	TGTGCCAGCAGGACCCCCCCCAGCGGGAACTACGAGCAGTACTTC	CASRTPPSGNYEQYF
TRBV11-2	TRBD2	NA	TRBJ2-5	TGTGCCAGCAGCTTTGGAGCGGGAGAATTGGAGACCCAGTACTTC	CASSFGAGELETQYF
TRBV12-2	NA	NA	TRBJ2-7	TGTGCAAGTCGCTTAGCGCGTGATGGATACGAGCAGTACTTC	CASRLARDGYEQYF